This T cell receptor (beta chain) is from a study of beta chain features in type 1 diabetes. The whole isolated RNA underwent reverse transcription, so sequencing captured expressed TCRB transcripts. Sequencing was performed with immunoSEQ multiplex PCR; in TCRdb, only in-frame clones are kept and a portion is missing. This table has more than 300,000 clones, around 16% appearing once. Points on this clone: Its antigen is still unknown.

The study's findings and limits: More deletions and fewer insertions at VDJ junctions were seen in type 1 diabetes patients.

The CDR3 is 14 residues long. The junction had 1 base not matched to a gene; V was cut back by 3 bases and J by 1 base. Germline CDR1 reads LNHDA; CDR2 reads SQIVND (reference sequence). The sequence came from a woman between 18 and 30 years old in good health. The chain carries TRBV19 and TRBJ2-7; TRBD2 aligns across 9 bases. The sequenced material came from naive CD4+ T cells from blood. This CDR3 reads CASSITSGSYEQYF. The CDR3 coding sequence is TGTGCCAGTAGTATTACTAGCGGGTCCTACGAGCAGTACTTC. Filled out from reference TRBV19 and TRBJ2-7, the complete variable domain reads DGGITQSPKYLFRKEGQNVTLSCEQNLNHDAMYWYRQDPGQGLRLIYYSQIVNDFQKGDIAEGYSVSREKKESFPLTVTSAQKNPTAFYLCASSITSGSYEQYFGPGTRLTVT.